This note documents a single T cell receptor (beta chain) sequence. CDR3 length equals 15 residues. V trimming: 3 bases; J trimming: 0 bases; junction bases outside the gene matches: 3. Germline lookup yields CDR1 MDHEN and CDR2 SYDVKM. The sample belongs to a study of cytomegalovirus exposure and HLA in healthy donors. Amplification used 60 Vbeta primers and 13 Jbeta primers. Only in-frame clones appear in the TCRdb table, and some are missing; sequencing was by immunoSEQ multiplex PCR. This sample has 120,000 or so clones, with approximately 66% found just once. The specimen sequenced was PBMCs. The sequence derives from a woman aged 40 to 50 in good health and CMV-seropositive. The chain is built from TRBV28 and TRBJ2-5, with TRBD1 matching 8 bases. CDR3 in DNA: TGTGCCAGCAGTTTCCAGGGGGCGAACCAAGAGACCCAGTACTTC. Translated: CASSFQGANQETQYF.